This T cell receptor beta chain originates from a study of blood T cells in healthy people across ages. Study-level points and caveats: The lack of PBMC sorting stopped any conclusive naive versus antigen-experienced comparison. Because donor CMV status was unknown, expanded clonotype changes were possibly confounded.

A sample-barcoded 5' primer and a J-beta primer mix were used in a second PCR of roughly 7 to 11 cycles. Via MiXCR, TCRdb re-called the 5' RACE reads, giving one row per CDR3 protein. The sample shows approximately 790,000 distinct CDR3 sequences, around 62% of them seen only once. As to this clonotype: No antigen is known for it. Germline is not matched at one junction end, which may reflect a read error.

Germline V gene data show CDR1 as SNHLY and CDR2 as FYNNEI. This CDR3 is built from 15 residues. The rearrangement links TRBV2 to TRBJ2-5; D is undetermined. The TCR was taken from a man aged 25 to 40 in good health. Sequenced material: blood. The CDR3 loop is CASSAPREIQETQYF. CDR3 DNA: TGCGCCAGCAGTGCTCCTAGGGAAATCCAAGAGACCCAGTACTTC.